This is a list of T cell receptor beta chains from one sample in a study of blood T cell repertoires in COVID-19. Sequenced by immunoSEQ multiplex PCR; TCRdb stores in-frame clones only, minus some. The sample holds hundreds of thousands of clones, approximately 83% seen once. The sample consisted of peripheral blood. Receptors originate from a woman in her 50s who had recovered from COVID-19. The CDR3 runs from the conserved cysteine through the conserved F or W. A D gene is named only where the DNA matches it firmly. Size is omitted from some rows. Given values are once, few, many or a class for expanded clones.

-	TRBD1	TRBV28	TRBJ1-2	TGTGCCAGCAGCCCGACAGGGGTCTATGGCTACACCTTC	CASSPTGVYGYTF
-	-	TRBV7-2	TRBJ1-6	TGTGCCAGCAGCTTGAGGCAGAATATATACTCCTATAATTCACCCCTCCACTTT	CASSLRQNIYSYNSPLHF
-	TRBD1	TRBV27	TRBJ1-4	TGTGCCAGCAGTTTCACCGGGACAGGGGGCGGAAAACTGTTTTTT	CASSFTGTGGGKLFF
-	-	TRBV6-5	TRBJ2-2	TGTGCCAGCAGTTACCGAACAGGGAGTAGCACCGGGGAGCTGTTTTTT	CASSYRTGSSTGELFF
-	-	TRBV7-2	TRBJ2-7	TGTGCCAGCAGCTTAGCGTCCGGGTCCTCGGGCGAGCAGTACTTC	CASSLASGSSGEQYF
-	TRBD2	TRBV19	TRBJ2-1	TGTGCCAGTAGTATGGGACTAGCGGGAGCCCTCGATGAGCAGTTCTTC	CASSMGLAGALDEQFF
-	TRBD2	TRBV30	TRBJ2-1	TGTGCCTGGAGCGACGGCGGGACTAGCGGGAGGGATGAGTTCTTC	CAWSDGGTSGRDEFF
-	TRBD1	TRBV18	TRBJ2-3	TGTGCCAGCTCACCATACACAGGGGCGCTAGGCACAGATACGCAGTATTTT	CASSPYTGALGTDTQYF
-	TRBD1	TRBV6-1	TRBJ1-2	TGTGCCAGCAGTGAAGGGGGGGACAGGGGAGACGGTGGCTACACCTTC	CASSEGGDRGDGGYTF
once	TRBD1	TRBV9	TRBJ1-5	TGTGCCAGCAGCGAGACCTCAGGGGGCGCGGGACAGCCCCAGCATTTT	CASSETSGGAGQPQHF
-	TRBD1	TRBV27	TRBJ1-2	TGTGCCAGCAGTTTGACAGGGAGCTATGGCTACACCTTC	CASSLTGSYGYTF
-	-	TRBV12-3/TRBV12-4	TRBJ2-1	TGTGCCAGCACTACCAGAGGAGGGAGACAGTTCTTC	CASTTRGGRQFF
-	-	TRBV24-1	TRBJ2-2	TGTGCCACCAGTGACCCTAGCCTTTTCGCCGGGGAGCTGTTTTTT	CATSDPSLFAGELFF
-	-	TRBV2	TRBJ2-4	TGTGCCAGCAGTGGGTTTTCGGGACATGAGAAAAACATTCAGTACTTC	CASSGFSGHEKNIQYF
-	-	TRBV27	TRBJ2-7	TGTGCCAGCAGTTTAGGGGCAGCTTTGTACGAGCAGTACTTC	CASSLGAALYEQYF
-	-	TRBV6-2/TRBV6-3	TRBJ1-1	TGTGCCAGCAACCCGACCAGACAGGCCCCTCGGGTGGACACTGAAGCTTTCTTT	CASNPTRQAPRVDTEAFF
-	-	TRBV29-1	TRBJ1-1	TGCAGCGTTGTGACAGTTAACACTGAAGCTTTCTTT	CSVVTVNTEAFF
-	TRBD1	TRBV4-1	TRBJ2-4	TGCGCCAGCAGCCAAGAAGGGACAGGGAGGAACATTCAGTACTTC	CASSQEGTGRNIQYF
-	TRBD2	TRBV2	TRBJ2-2	TGTGCCAGCAGGAAAGCGGGAGGGCCCCCCGGGGAGCTGTTTTTT	CASRKAGGPPGELFF
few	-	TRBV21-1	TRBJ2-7	TGTGCCAGCAGCAAGCCAGCGGGAGGGCCTGGGGGCGAGCAGTACTTC	CASSKPAGGPGGEQYF
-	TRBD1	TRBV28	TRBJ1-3	TGTGCCAGCAGTCAAGGGACAGTTGGAAACACCATATATTTT	CASSQGTVGNTIYF
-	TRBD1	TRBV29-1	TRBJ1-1	TGCAGCGTTGAAGATTGGGACAGGGGAGCTTTCTTT	CSVEDWDRGAFF
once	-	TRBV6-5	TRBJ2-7	TGTGCCAGCAGAGACAGGACTCACTCCTACGAGCAGTACTTC	CASRDRTHSYEQYF
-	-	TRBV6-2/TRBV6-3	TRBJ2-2	TGTGCCAGCAGTTACTTAGATCAGGGGAACACCGGGGAGCTGTTTTTT	CASSYLDQGNTGELFF
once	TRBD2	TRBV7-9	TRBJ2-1	TGTGCCAGCAGCCAGTTAGCGGGAATTGTAGAGCAGTTCTTC	CASSQLAGIVEQFF
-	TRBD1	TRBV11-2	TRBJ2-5	TGTGCCAGCAGCTTGGGACAGGGAGAGACCCAGTACTTC	CASSLGQGETQYF
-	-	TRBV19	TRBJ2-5	TGTGCCAGTAGTATCCAACTGACTATGTACCAAGAGACCCAGTACTTC	CASSIQLTMYQETQYF
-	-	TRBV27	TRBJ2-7	TGTGCCAGCAGTACTGGACTTACTAGTCACGAGCAGTACTTC	CASSTGLTSHEQYF
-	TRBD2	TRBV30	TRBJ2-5	TGTGCCTGGAGCCTAGCGGGGTCAACGTACCAAGAGACCCAGTACTTC	CAWSLAGSTYQETQYF
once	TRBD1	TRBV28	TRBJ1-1	TGTGCCACGGCGGGGACAGCTATGAACACTGAAGCTTTCTTT	CATAGTAMNTEAFF
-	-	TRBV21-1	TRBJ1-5	TGTGCCAGCAACCCTGGTAGAGAGCGTCAGCCCCAGCATTTT	CASNPGRERQPQHF
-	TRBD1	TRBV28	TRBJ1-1	TGTGCCAGCAGGACCTCGGGACAGGGGTACTCTGAAGCTTTCTTT	CASRTSGQGYSEAFF
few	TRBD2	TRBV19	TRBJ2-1	TGTGCCAGTAGTATTGGGGGACTAGCGGGAGGTGAGCAGTTCTTC	CASSIGGLAGGEQFF
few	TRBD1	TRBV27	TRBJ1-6	TGTGCCAGCAAGTCCCGGGACAGCTATATCTCCTATAATTCACCCCTCCACTTT	CASKSRDSYISYNSPLHF